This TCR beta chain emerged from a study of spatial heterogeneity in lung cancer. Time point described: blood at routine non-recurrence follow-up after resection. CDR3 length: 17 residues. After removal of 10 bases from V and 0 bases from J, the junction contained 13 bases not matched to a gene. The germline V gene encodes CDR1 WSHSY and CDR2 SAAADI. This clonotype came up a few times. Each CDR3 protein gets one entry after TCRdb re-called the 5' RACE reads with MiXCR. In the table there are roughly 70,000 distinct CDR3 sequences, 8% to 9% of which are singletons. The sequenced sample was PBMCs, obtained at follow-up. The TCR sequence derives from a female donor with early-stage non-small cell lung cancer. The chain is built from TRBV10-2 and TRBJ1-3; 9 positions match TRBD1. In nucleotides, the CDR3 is TGCGCCACCCGCGGACAGGGGACCCCTCACTCTGGAAACACCATATATTTT. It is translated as CATRGQGTPHSGNTIYF.